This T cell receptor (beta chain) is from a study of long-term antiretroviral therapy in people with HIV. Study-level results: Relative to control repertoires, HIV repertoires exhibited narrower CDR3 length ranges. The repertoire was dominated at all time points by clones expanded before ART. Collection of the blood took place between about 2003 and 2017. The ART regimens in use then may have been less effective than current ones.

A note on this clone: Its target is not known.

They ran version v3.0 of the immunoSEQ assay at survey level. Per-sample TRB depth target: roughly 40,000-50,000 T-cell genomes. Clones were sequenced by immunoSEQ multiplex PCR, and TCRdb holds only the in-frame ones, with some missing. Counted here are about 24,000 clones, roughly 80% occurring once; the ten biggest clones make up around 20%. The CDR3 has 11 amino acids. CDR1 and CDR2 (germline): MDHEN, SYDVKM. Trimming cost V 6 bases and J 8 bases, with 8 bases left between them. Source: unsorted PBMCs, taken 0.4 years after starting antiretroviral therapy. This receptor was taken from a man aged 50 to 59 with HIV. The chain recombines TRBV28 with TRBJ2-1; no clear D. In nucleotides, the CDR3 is TGTGCCAGCAGATGGTCGGATGAGCAGTTCTTC. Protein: CASRWSDEQFF.